This T cell receptor (beta chain) originates from a study of T-cell memory formation after mild COVID-19. The CDR3 spans 14 residues. Germline lookup yields CDR1 SEHNR and CDR2 FQNEAQ (reference sequence). Trimming took 6 bases from V and 0 from J, leaving 9 bases between them. This clonotype has just a few counts. TCRdb used MiXCR to reprocess the 5' RACE reads, holding one entry per CDR3 protein. The sample includes about 340,000 distinct CDR3 sequences, approximately 15% seen only once; the top ten take approximately 20%. The sample comprised PBMCs or a T cell subset sorted from them (not recorded which). This receptor was obtained from a man aged 18-30 years who had mild COVID-19 (a few samples of this study predate the infection). Cell type and time point are not known. The chain recombines TRBV7-9 with TRBJ2-1; no firm D call. Written as DNA, the CDR3 is TGTGCCAGCAGTCACCTTACCTCCTACAATGAGCAGTTCTTC. As protein: CASSHLTSYNEQFF. Full variable domain (outside the CDR3, taken from reference TRBV7-9 and TRBJ2-1): DTGVSQNPRHKITKRGQNVTFRCDPISEHNRLYWYRQTLGQGPEFLTYFQNEAQLEKSRLLSDRFSAERPKGSFSTLEIQRTEQGDSAMYLCASSHLTSYNEQFFGPGTRLTVL.